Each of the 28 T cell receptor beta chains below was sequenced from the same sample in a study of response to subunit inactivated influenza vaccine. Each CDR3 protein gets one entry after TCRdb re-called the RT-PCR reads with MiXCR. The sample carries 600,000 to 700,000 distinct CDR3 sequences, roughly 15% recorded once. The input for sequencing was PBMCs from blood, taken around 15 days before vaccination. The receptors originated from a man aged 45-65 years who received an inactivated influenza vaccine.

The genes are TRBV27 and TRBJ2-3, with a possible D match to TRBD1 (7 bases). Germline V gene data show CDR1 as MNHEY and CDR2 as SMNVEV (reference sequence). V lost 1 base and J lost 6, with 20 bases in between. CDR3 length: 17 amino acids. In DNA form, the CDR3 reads TGTGCCAGCAGTTTATATCTTAGTTGGCAGGGGGGCGATACGCAGTATTTT. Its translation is CASSLYLSWQGGDTQYF.

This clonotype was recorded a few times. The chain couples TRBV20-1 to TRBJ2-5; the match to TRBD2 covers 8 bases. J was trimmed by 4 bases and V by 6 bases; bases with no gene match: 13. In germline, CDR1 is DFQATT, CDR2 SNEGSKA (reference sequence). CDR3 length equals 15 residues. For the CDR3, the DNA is TGCAGTGCGAAGGCAGGACTAGCTGTAGGAGAGACCCAGTACTTC. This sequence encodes CSAKAGLAVGETQYF.

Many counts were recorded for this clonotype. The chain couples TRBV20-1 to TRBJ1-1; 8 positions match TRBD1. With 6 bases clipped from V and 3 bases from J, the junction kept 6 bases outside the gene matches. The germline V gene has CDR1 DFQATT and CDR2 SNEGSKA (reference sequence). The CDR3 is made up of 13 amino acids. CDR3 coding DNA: TGCAGTGCCTGGGCAGGGGGCTACACTGAAGCTTTCTTT. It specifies CSAWAGGYTEAFF.

CDR3 residues: CASSTSPTHYNEQFF. The CDR3 DNA sequence: TGTGCCAGCAGCACGAGCCCGACACACTACAATGAGCAGTTCTTC. The chain is built from TRBV5-6 and TRBJ2-1; D is uncertain. This CDR3 is 15 amino acids long. The germline V and J ends were trimmed by 4 bases and 3 bases, with 14 bases remaining between them. Germline V gene data show CDR1 as SGHDT and CDR2 as YYEEEE. Full variable domain (outside the CDR3, taken from reference TRBV5-6 and TRBJ2-1): DAGVTQSPTHLIKTRGQQVTLRCSPKSGHDTVSWYQQALGQGPQFIFQYYEEEERQRGNFPDRFSGHQFPNYSSELNVNALLLGDSALYLCASSTSPTHYNEQFFGPGTRLTVL.

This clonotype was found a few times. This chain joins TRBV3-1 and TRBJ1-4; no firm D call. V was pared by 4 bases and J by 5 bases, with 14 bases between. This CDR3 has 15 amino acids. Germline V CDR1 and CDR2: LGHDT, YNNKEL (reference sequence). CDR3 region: CASSPTLGKNEKLFF. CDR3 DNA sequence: TGTGCCAGCAGCCCGACCCTCGGGAAGAATGAAAAACTGTTTTTT. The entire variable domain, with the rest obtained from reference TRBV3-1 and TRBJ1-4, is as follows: DTAVSQTPKYLVTQMGNDKSIKCEQNLGHDTMYWYKQDSKKFLKIMFSYNNKELIINETVPNRFSPKSPDKAHLNLHINSLELGDSAVYFCASSPTLGKNEKLFFGSGTQLSVL.

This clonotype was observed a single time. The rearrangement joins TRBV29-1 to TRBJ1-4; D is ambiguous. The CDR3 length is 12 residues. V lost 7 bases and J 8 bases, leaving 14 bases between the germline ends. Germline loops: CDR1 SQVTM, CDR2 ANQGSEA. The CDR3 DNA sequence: TGCAGCGGCCAGGTGGTTGGCGAAAAACTGTTTTTT. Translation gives CSGQVVGEKLFF.

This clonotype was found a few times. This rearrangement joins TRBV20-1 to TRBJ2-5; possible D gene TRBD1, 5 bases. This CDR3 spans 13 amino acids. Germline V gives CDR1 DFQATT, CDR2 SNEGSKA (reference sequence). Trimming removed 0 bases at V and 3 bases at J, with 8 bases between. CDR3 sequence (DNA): TGCAGTGCTAGAGAAGACAGAAAAGAGACCCAGTACTTC. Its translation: CSAREDRKETQYF.

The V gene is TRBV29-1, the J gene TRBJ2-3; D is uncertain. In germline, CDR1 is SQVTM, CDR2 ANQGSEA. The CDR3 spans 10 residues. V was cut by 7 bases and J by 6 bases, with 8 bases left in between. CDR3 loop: CSGGDDTQYF. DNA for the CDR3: TGCAGCGGTGGAGATGATACGCAGTATTTT.

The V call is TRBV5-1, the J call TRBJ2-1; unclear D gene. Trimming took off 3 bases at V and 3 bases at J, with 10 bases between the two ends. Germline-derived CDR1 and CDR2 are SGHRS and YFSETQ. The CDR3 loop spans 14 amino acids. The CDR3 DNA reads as TGCGCCAGCAGCTCAGGAGACAACTACAATGAGCAGTTCTTC. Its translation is CASSSGDNYNEQFF.

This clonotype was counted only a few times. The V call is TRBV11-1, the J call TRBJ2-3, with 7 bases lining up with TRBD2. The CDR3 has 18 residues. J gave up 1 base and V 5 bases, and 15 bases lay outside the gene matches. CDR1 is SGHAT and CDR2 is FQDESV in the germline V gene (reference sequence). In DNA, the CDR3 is TGTGCCAGCAGCCTCCCACGGGGAGGGTCTTTTGGCACAGATACGCAGTATTTT. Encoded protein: CASSLPRGGSFGTDTQYF. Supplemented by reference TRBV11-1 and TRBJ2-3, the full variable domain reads EAEVAQSPRYKITEKSQAVAFWCDPISGHATLYWYRQILGQGPELLVQFQDESVVDDSQLPKDRFSAERLKGVDSTLKIQPAELGDSAMYLCASSLPRGGSFGTDTQYFGPGTRLTVL.

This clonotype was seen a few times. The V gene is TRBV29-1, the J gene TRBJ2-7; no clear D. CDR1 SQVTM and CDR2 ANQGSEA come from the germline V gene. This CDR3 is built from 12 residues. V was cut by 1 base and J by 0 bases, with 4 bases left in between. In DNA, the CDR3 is TGCAGCGTTGAAGGGGACTCCTACGAGCAGTACTTC. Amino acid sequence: CSVEGDSYEQYF.

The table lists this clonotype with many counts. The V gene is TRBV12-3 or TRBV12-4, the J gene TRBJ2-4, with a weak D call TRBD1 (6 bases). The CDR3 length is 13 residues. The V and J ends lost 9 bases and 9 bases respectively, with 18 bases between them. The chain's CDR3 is CASSTRGTAIQYF. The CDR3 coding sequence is TGTGCCAGTAGTACCAGGGGTACCGCCATTCAGTACTTC.

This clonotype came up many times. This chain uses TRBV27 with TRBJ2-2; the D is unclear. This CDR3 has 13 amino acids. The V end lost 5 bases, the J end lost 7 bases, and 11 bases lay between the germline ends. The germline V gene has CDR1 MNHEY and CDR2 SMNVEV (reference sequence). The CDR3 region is CASSPQPGGELFF. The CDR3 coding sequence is TGTGCCAGCAGTCCCCAGCCAGGCGGGGAGCTGTTTTTT.

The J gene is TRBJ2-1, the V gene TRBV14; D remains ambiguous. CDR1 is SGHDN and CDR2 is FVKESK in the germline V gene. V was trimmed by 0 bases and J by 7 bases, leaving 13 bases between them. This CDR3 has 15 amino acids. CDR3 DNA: TGTGCCAGCAGCCAAGATTGGCCGGGTGAGAATGAGCAGTTCTTC. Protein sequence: CASSQDWPGENEQFF.

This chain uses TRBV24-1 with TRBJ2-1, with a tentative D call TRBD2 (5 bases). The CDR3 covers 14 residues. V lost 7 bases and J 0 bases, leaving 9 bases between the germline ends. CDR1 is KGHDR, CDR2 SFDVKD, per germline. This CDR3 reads CATSGLSSYNEQFF. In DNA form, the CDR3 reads TGTGCCACCAGCGGACTTAGCTCCTACAATGAGCAGTTCTTC.

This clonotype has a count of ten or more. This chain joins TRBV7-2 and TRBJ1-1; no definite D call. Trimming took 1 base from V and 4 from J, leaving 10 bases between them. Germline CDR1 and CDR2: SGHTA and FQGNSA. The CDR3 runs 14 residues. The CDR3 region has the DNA TGTGCCAGCAGCTTAGTGGCCTGGGGCACTGAAGCTTTCTTT. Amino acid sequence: CASSLVAWGTEAFF.

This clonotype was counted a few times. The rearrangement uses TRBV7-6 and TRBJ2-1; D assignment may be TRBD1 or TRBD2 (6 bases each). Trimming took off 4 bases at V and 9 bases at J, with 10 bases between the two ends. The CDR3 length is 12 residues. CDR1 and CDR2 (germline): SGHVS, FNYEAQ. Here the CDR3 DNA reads TGTGCCAGCAGCTCGCCGGGGGCTGAGCAGTTCTTC. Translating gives CASSSPGAEQFF.

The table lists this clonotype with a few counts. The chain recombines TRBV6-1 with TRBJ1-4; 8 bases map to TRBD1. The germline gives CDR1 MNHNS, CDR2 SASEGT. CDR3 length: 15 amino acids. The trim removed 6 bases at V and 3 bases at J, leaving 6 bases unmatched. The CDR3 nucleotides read TGTGCCAGCAGCAGACAGGGGAGGTCTAATGAAAAACTGTTTTTT. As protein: CASSRQGRSNEKLFF.

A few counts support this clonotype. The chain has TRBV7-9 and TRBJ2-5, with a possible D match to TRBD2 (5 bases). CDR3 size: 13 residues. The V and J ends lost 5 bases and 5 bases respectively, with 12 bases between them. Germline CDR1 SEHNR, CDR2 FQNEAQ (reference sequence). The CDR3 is CASSRGSVETQYF. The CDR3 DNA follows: TGTGCCAGCAGCCGGGGTAGTGTGGAGACCCAGTACTTC.

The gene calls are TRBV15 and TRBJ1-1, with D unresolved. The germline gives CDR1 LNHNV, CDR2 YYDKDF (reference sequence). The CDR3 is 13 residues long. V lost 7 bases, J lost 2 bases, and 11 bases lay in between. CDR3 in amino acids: CATTSQINTEAFF. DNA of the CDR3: TGTGCCACCACCAGCCAAATAAACACTGAAGCTTTCTTT.

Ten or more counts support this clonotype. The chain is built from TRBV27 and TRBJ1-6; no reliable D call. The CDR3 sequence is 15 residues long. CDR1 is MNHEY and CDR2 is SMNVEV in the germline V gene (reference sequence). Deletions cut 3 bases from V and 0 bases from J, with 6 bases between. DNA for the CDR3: TGTGCCAGCAGTTTTAGTTTCTCCTATAATTCACCCCTCCACTTT. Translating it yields CASSFSFSYNSPLHF.

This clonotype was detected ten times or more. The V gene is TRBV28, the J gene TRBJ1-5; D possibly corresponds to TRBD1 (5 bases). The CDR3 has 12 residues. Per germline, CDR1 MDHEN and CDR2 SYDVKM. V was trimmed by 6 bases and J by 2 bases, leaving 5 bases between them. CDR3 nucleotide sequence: TGTGCCAGCAGACAGGGCAATCAGCCCCAGCATTTT. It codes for CASRQGNQPQHF.

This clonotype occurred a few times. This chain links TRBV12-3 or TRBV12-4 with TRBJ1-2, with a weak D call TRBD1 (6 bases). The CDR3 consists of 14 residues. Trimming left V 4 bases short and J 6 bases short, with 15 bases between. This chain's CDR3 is CASSSGVKGHGYTF. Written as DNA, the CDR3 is TGTGCCAGCAGTTCAGGGGTTAAAGGCCATGGCTACACCTTC.

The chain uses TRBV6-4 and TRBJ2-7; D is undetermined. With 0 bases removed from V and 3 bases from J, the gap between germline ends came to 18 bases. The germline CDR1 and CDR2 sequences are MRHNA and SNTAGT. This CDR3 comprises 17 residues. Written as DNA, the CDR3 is TGTGCCAGCAGTGACTCGGCCTCCTGGGCCTTAAACTACGAGCAGTACTTC. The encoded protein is CASSDSASWALNYEQYF.

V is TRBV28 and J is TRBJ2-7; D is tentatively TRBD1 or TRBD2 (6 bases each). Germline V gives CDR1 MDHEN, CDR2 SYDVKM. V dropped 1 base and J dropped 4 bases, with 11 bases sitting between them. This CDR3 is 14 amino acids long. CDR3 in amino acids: CASSLLGGQYEQYF. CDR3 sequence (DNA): TGTGCCAGCAGTTTATTGGGGGGACAATACGAGCAGTACTTC.

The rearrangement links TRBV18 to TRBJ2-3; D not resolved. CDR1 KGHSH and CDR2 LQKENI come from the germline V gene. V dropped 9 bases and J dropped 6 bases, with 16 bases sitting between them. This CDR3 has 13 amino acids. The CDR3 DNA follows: TGTGCCAGATCAAGACCTACAGTGGATACGCAGTATTTT. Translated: CARSRPTVDTQYF. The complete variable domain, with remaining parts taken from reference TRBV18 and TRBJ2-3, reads NAGVMQNPRHLVRRRGQEARLRCSPMKGHSHVYWYRQLPEEGLKFMVYLQKENIIDESGMPKERFSAEFPKEGPSILRIQQVVRGDSAAYFCARSRPTVDTQYFGPGTRLTVL.

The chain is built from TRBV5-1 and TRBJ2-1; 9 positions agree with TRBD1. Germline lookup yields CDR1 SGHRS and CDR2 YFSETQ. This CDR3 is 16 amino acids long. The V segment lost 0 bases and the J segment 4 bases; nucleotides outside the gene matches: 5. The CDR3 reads CASSLESGQGYNEQFF. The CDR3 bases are TGCGCCAGCAGCTTGGAGTCGGGACAGGGTTACAATGAGCAGTTCTTC.

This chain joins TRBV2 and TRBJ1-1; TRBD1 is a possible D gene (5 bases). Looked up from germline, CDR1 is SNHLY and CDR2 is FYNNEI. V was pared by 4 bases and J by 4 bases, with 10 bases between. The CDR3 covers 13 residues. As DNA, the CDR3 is TGTGCCAGCAGTGGGGGGAGGTCCACTGAAGCTTTCTTT. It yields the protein CASSGGRSTEAFF.